A single sample gave rise to the 22 T cell receptor beta chains below, sequenced in a study of CD8 T cells in ankylosing spondylitis. A single record per CDR3 protein comes from TCRdb applying MiXCR to the 5' RACE reads. Counted here are 250,000 to 350,000 distinct CDR3 sequences, about 20% occurring once; the ten biggest clones make up about 4%. The sequenced material came from blood, either unsorted or a sorted T cell fraction (not recorded which). These receptors came from a female donor with ankylosing spondylitis or in good health (not recorded which).

This clonotype showed up many times. V usage is TRBV7-2 and J usage is TRBJ2-6; a possible D gene is TRBD2 (5 bases). The CDR3 consists of 16 residues. Germline CDR1 is SGHTA and CDR2 is FQGNSA. The germline V and J ends were trimmed by 7 bases and 0 bases, with 13 bases remaining between them. This CDR3 is CASTTTGFSGANVLTF. The CDR3 nucleotides are TGTGCCAGCACCACAACGGGATTCTCTGGGGCCAACGTCCTGACTTTC.

This clonotype occurred a few times. The rearrangement links TRBV10-3 to TRBJ1-1; D unclear. V was trimmed by 10 bases and J by 0 bases, leaving 9 bases between them. Per germline, CDR1 ENHRY and CDR2 SYGVKD. This CDR3 region has 12 residues. Written as DNA, the CDR3 is TGTGCCACCCTCGGAATGAACACTGAAGCTTTCTTT. This codes for CATLGMNTEAFF.

The CDR3 is CASNRQTSEAFF. Written as DNA, the CDR3 is TGTGCCAGCAATCGACAGACCTCAGAAGCTTTCTTT. The rearrangement uses TRBV7-2 and TRBJ1-1; tentative D call: TRBD1 (5 bases). The V gene's germline CDR1 is SGHTA and CDR2 FQGNSA. The CDR3 runs to 12 residues. Trimming shortened V by 7 bases and J by 8 bases, and 14 bases separated the two germline ends.

The chain recombines TRBV12-3 or TRBV12-4 with TRBJ1-1; tentative D call: TRBD1 (5 bases). This CDR3 comprises 15 residues. V dropped 1 base and J dropped 1 base, with 10 bases sitting between them. CDR3 sequence (DNA): TGTGCCAGCAGTTTAGGCTGGGGGTCGAACACTGAAGCTTTCTTT. Amino acid sequence: CASSLGWGSNTEAFF.

This clonotype was observed a handful of times. The chain links TRBV12-3 or TRBV12-4 to TRBJ1-5; D remains unclear. Trimming took 3 bases from V and 4 from J, leaving 10 bases between them. The CDR3 spans 14 residues. CDR3 nucleotide sequence: TGTGCCAGCAGTTTTGGGGTCTCAAATCAGCCCCAGCATTTT. This codes for CASSFGVSNQPQHF.

The chain recombines TRBV9 with TRBJ2-1, with 12 bases matching TRBD2. Losses at the gene ends were 5 bases for V and 7 bases for J; bases not matched to a gene: 4. The CDR3 length is 14 residues. Germline V lookup: CDR1 SGDLS, CDR2 YYNGEE. The CDR3 loop reads CASSRLAGVNEQFF. The CDR3 region has the DNA TGTGCCAGCAGTCGACTAGCGGGAGTGAATGAGCAGTTCTTC.

The CDR3 loop is CASSLLSWTGGLGEQYF. In DNA, the CDR3 is TGTGCCAGCAGCTTATTGTCATGGACAGGGGGACTCGGCGAGCAGTACTTC. This rearrangement joins TRBV7-2 to TRBJ2-7, with 10 bases identical to TRBD1. This CDR3 spans 17 amino acids. J gave up 6 bases and V 2 bases, and 13 bases lay outside the gene matches. Per the germline V gene, CDR1 is SGHTA and CDR2 is FQGNSA.

The table lists this clonotype with a few counts. The CDR3 DNA sequence: TGTGCCAGCAGCTTACTCAGCGGGAGGGGGACAGATACGCAGTATTTT. Translated, it gives CASSLLSGRGTDTQYF. The chain joins TRBV5-5 to TRBJ2-3; 10 nucleotides line up with TRBD2. Germline CDR1 reads SGHKS; CDR2 reads YYEKEE (reference sequence). The CDR3 runs to 16 residues. The trim removed 2 bases at V and 3 bases at J, leaving 6 bases unmatched.

This clonotype occurred a few times. The chain links TRBV20-1 to TRBJ2-1; D is possibly TRBD2 (6 bases). Germline assignment: CDR1 DFQATT and CDR2 SNEGSKA (reference sequence). With 0 bases removed from V and 0 bases from J, the gap between germline ends came to 9 bases. The length of the CDR3 is 15 residues. CDR3 residues: CSARDLGGSYNEQFF. The CDR3 region has the DNA TGCAGTGCTAGAGATTTGGGGGGCTCCTACAATGAGCAGTTCTTC.

This chain joins TRBV4-3 and TRBJ1-1, with 8 bases matching TRBD1. This CDR3 comprises 15 residues. Germline assignment: CDR1 LGHNA and CDR2 YSLEER. Trimming took 3 bases from V and 7 from J; bases not matched to a gene: 10. The CDR3 DNA reads as TGCGCCAGCAGCCAGGGAACAGGGGGATTATTTGAAGCTTTCTTT. Its translation: CASSQGTGGLFEAFF.

This chain joins TRBV7-2 and TRBJ1-1; 10 nucleotides match TRBD1. The CDR3 runs to 14 residues. Germline-derived CDR1 and CDR2 are SGHTA and FQGNSA. The ends lost 5 bases at V and 5 bases at J; junction bases unmatched: 5. The CDR3 bases are TGTGCCAGCAGCCAATCGGGACAGGGGACTGAAGCTTTCTTT. Amino acids: CASSQSGQGTEAFF.

The V call is TRBV20-1, the J call TRBJ1-1, with a weak D call TRBD1 (6 bases). CDR3 size: 12 residues. CDR1 and CDR2 from the germline V gene are DFQATT and SNEGSKA (reference sequence). This CDR3 is CSTLRGDTEAFF. The DNA of the CDR3 is TGCAGCACTCTCAGGGGAGACACTGAAGCTTTCTTT.

This clonotype has more than one count but fewer than ten. The gene calls are TRBV20-1 and TRBJ2-3; D remains ambiguous. Germline V gene data show CDR1 as DFQATT and CDR2 as SNEGSKA (reference sequence). This CDR3 contains 15 residues. V was trimmed by 3 bases and J by 0 bases, leaving 13 bases between them. This CDR3 is CSASLDPTSTDTQYF. Here the CDR3 DNA reads TGCAGTGCTAGTCTTGACCCTACTAGCACAGATACGCAGTATTTT.

This clonotype was detected ten times or more. The V call is TRBV10-3, the J call TRBJ2-1; D remains unclear. Germline CDR1 is ENHRY and CDR2 is SYGVKD. The V end was cut by 8 bases, the J end by 0 bases, with 11 bases between. The CDR3 totals 14 residues. As DNA, the CDR3 is TGTGCCATCGGTACAGACCCCTCCTACAATGAGCAGTTCTTC. This codes for CAIGTDPSYNEQFF.

The rearrangement links TRBV6-1 to TRBJ1-2; D gene uncertain. The CDR3 runs 13 residues. Germline loops: CDR1 MNHNS, CDR2 SASEGT. V was pared by 7 bases and J by 8 bases, with 17 bases between. CDR3 residues: CASTDRPGGGYTF. DNA of the CDR3: TGTGCCAGCACTGACCGACCAGGAGGCGGCTACACCTTC.

For the CDR3, the DNA is TGTGCCAGCGCCCCGTTCCTTAGAGAGCAGTATTTT. Translation: CASAPFLREQYF. This rearrangement joins TRBV12-3 or TRBV12-4 to TRBJ2-3; D call uncertain. The V end lost 8 bases, the J end lost 11 bases, and 17 bases lay between the germline ends. The CDR3 is made up of 12 amino acids.

This clonotype was seen at least ten times. The genes are TRBV10-3 and TRBJ1-1; D is undetermined. V lost 4 bases and J lost 4, with 13 bases in between. The CDR3 is 14 amino acids. CDR1 is ENHRY, CDR2 SYGVKD, per germline. The CDR3 region is CAISAGGYGTEAFF. The CDR3 DNA sequence: TGTGCCATCAGTGCAGGAGGGTACGGCACTGAAGCTTTCTTT.

The gene calls are TRBV6-5 and TRBJ2-7; 7 positions agree with TRBD2. The CDR3 covers 14 residues. Germline V gene data show CDR1 as MNHEY and CDR2 as SVGAGI. With 3 bases clipped from V and 2 bases from J, the junction kept 4 bases outside the gene matches. The CDR3 nucleotides are TGTGCCAGCAGTTATTCGCGGGGGACCTACGAGCAGTACTTC. Encoded protein: CASSYSRGTYEQYF.

This clonotype occurred a few times. This chain uses TRBV15 with TRBJ1-5; 7 positions agree with TRBD1. V gave up 3 bases and J gave up 5 bases; unmatched junction bases: 7. The CDR3 has 15 residues. In germline, CDR1 is LNHNV, CDR2 YYDKDF (reference sequence). CDR3 residues: CATSRDRRRDQPQHF. The DNA of the CDR3 is TGTGCCACCAGCAGGGACAGGAGGAGGGATCAGCCCCAGCATTTT. The full variable domain, rest sourced from reference TRBV15 and TRBJ1-5, is DAMVIQNPRYQVTQFGKPVTLSCSQTLNHNVMYWYQQKSSQAPKLLFHYYDKDFNNEADTPDNFQSRRPNTSFCFLDIRSPGLGDTAMYLCATSRDRRRDQPQHFGDGTRLSIL.

CDR3: CSAPSQGGGGNTDTQYF. The DNA for the CDR3 is TGCAGTGCTCCTTCCCAGGGGGGTGGGGGGAACACAGATACGCAGTATTTT. This sequence joins TRBV20-1 and TRBJ2-3; the D gene is possibly TRBD1 (7 bases). The V end lost 5 bases, the J end lost 2 bases, and 23 bases lay between the germline ends. The CDR3 extends over 17 amino acids. Looked up from germline, CDR1 is DFQATT and CDR2 is SNEGSKA (reference sequence).

This clonotype was counted a few times. The rearrangement joins TRBV5-6 to TRBJ2-7; 8 bases agree with TRBD2. Germline V CDR1 and CDR2: SGHDT, YYEEEE. CDR3 size: 15 residues. With 5 bases clipped from V and 1 base from J, the junction kept 8 bases outside the gene matches. The CDR3 loop is CASRPGRAWSYEQYF. The CDR3 nucleotides read TGTGCCAGCAGACCCGGGAGGGCCTGGTCCTACGAGCAGTACTTC.

In this sample, this clonotype turned up a few times. This sequence joins TRBV7-2 and TRBJ1-2; tentatively, D is TRBD1 (5 bases). This CDR3 comprises 14 residues. Germline V gene data show CDR1 as SGHTA and CDR2 as FQGNSA. Trimming removed 0 bases at V and 2 bases at J, with 7 bases between. CDR3 nucleotides: TGTGCCAGCAGCTTAGCGGGGCAGAACTATGGCTACACCTTC. Protein: CASSLAGQNYGYTF.